This is a list of T cell receptor beta chains from one sample in a study of blood T cells in healthy people across ages. TCRdb ran MiXCR on the 5' RACE reads and lists one entry per CDR3 protein. The repertoire holds about 750,000 distinct CDR3 sequences, approximately 53% seen once, with roughly 37% in the top ten. Sequenced sample: blood. The receptors derive from a man older than 75 in good health. Both conserved end residues are part of each CDR3. D genes are given only for firm matches. Expanded clones are given a class, and other clones once, few, many or no size at all.

CDR3 DNA,CDR3 protein,clone size,V gene,J gene,D gene,CDR3 length
TGCGCCAGCAGTCCCGCGCCCGACAGGGGCGGTCAGCCCCAGCATTTT,CASSPAPDRGGQPQHF,.,TRBV5-1,TRBJ1-5,TRBD1,16
TGTGCCAGCAGTTTAGGCGGGATCTCCTATAATTCACCCCTCCACTTT,CASSLGGISYNSPLHF,once,TRBV27,TRBJ1-6,.,16
TGCGCCAGCAGCTTGGAATGGAGTCTCAATGAGCAGTTCTTC,CASSLEWSLNEQFF,.,TRBV5-1,TRBJ2-1,.,14
TGTGCCAGCAGCCCTGGGACAGGGGCTATAGCTCTGATGGAGACCCAGTACTTC,CASSPGTGAIALMETQYF,.,TRBV7-9,TRBJ2-5,TRBD1,18
TGTGCCAGCGCCGCTTGGGGCCCTGGGGCCAACGTCCTGACTTTC,CASAAWGPGANVLTF,few,TRBV9,TRBJ2-6,.,15
TGTGCCAGCAGTGTTACAGGGGGCGAGCAGTACTTC,CASSVTGGEQYF,many,TRBV7-2,TRBJ2-7,TRBD1,12
TGTGCCAGCAGTTCCTTCGAGTGGAGGGTTGGGGAAAAACTGTTTTTT,CASSSFEWRVGEKLFF,few,TRBV6-6,TRBJ1-4,.,16
TGTGCCAGCAGTGATTTCAGGGCCGGGGCCAAAAACATTCAGTACTTC,CASSDFRAGAKNIQYF,.,TRBV2,TRBJ2-4,.,16
TGTGCCAGCAAAAGTGATTGGCCGGAGGCTGAAAAACTGTTTTTT,CASKSDWPEAEKLFF,few,TRBV25-1,TRBJ1-4,.,15
TGTGCCAGCAGCCCGCCCAGTAACACAGATACGCAGTATTTT,CASSPPSNTDTQYF,.,TRBV9,TRBJ2-3,.,14
TGTGCCAGCAGCTTGGGATCAGGGACCTTCAATGAGCAGTTCTTC,CASSLGSGTFNEQFF,few,TRBV3-1,TRBJ2-1,.,15
TGTGCCAGCTCCCTGCTCATGACAGGGGGCATCTATGGCTACACCTTC,CASSLLMTGGIYGYTF,few,TRBV27,TRBJ1-2,TRBD1,16
TGTGCCAGCAGCTCCGGACAGCACAGATACGCGTATTTT,CASSSGQHRYAYF,few,TRBV7-9,TRBJ2-3,.,13
TGTGCCAGCAGTTTGGGGGGCGGGGGCTTCTCCTACGAGCAGTACTTC,CASSLGGGGFSYEQYF,.,TRBV27,TRBJ2-7,.,16
TGCGCCAGCAGCTTGGCCCCCCAGGACGCGAACACCGGGGAGCTGTTTTTT,CASSLAPQDANTGELFF,.,TRBV5-1,TRBJ2-2,.,17
TGCAGTGCTAGGGCGTATTACGAGCAGTACTTC,CSARAYYEQYF,.,TRBV20-1,TRBJ2-7,.,11
TGTGCCAGCAGCCCAACCGGGACAGGAGTTATGACCTACACCTTC,CASSPTGTGVMTYTF,.,TRBV7-9,TRBJ1-2,TRBD1,15
TGTGCCAGCAGTTTATCCTTCCAGGGGGGTTATGGCTACACCTTC,CASSLSFQGGYGYTF,.,TRBV28,TRBJ1-2,TRBD1,15
TGTGCCAGCTATTGGCAGGCCAAATCCTACAATGAGCAGTTCTTC,CASYWQAKSYNEQFF,.,TRBV13,TRBJ2-1,.,15